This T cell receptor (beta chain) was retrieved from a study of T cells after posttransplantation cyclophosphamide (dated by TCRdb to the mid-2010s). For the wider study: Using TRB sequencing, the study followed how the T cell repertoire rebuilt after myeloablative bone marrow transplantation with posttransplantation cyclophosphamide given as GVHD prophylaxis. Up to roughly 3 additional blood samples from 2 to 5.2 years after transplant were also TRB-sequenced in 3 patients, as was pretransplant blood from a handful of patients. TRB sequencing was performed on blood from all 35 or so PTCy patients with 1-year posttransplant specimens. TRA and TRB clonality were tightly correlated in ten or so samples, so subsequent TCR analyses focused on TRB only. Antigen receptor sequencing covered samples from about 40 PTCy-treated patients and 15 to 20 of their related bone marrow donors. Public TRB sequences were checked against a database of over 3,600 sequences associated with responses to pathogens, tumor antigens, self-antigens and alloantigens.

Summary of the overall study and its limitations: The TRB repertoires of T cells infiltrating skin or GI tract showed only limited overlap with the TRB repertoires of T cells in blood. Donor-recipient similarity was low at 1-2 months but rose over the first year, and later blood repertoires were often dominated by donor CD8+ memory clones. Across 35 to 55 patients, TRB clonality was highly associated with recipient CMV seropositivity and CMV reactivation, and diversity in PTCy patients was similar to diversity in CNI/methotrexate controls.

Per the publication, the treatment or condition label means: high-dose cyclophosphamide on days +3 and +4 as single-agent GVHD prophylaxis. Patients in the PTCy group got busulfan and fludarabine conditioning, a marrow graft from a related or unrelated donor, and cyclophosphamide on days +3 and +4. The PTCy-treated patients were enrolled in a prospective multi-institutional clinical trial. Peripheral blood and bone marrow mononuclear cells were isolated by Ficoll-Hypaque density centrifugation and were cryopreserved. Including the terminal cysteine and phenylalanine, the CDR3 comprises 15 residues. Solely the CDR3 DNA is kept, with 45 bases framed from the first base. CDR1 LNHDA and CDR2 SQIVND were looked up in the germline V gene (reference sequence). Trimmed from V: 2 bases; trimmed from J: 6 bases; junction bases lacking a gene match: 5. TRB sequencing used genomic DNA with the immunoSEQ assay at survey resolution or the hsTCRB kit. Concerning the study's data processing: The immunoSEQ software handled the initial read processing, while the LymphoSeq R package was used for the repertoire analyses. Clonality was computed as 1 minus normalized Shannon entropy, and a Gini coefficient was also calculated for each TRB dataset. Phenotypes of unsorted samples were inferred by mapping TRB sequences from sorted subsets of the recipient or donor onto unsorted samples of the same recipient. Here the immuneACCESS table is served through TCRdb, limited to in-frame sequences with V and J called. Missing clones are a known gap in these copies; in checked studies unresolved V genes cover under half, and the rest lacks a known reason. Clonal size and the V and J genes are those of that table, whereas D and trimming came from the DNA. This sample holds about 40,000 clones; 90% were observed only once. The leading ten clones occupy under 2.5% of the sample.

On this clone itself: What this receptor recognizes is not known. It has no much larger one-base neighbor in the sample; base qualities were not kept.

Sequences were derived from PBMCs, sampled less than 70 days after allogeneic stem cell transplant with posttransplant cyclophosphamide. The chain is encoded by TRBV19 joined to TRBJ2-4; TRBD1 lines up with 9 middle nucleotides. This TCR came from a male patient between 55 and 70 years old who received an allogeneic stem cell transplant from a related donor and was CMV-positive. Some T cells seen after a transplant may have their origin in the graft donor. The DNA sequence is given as TGTGCCAGTAGTATAAACGGACAGGGGATAAACATTCAGTACTTC. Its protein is CASSINGQGINIQYF.